The 19 T cell receptor beta chains given below trace back to one sample, sequenced in a study of blood T cell repertoires in COVID-19. Only in-frame clones appear in the TCRdb table, and some are missing; sequencing was by immunoSEQ multiplex PCR. The sample includes more than 95,000 clones, around 80% of them seen just once. The sequencing sample was made of peripheral blood. The receptors derive from a man younger than 45 with COVID-19, enrolled during active disease.

This rearrangement joins TRBV28 to TRBJ1-5; D ambiguous. V lost 5 bases and J lost 6, with 17 bases in between. There are 15 residues in the CDR3. CDR1 and CDR2 (germline): MDHEN, SYDVKM. The CDR3 sequence is CASSQILRGGQPQHF. In DNA form, the CDR3 reads TGTGCCAGCAGTCAAATCCTGCGCGGAGGTCAGCCCCAGCATTTT.

This clone was recorded once. The chain's CDR3 is CASSRSMNYGYTF. DNA for the CDR3: TGTGCCAGCAGCCGCTCTATGAACTATGGCTACACCTTC. The chain employs TRBV6-5 and TRBJ1-2, with D unresolved. The CDR3 runs 13 residues. Germline CDR1 and CDR2: MNHEY and SVGAGI. The V gene lost 6 bases and the J gene lost 2 bases, with 10 bases spanning the gap.

The V gene is TRBV5-5, the J gene TRBJ2-7; 10 nucleotides line up with TRBD1. V trimming: 7 bases; J trimming: 7 bases; junction bases outside the gene matches: 11. CDR3 size: 14 residues. The V gene's germline CDR1 is SGHKS and CDR2 YYEKEE (reference sequence). CDR3 sequence: CASSTGGASQEQYF. CDR3 sequence (DNA): TGTGCCAGCTCGACAGGGGGCGCGTCTCAAGAGCAGTACTTC.

The chain employs TRBV19 and TRBJ2-2; tentatively, D is TRBD2 (5 bases). Trimming shortened V by 7 bases and J by 1 base, and 10 bases separated the two germline ends. CDR1 LNHDA and CDR2 SQIVND come from the germline V gene (reference sequence). The CDR3 runs to 14 residues. The CDR3 coding sequence is TGTGCCAGTACCCCAGAGGGGAACACCGGGGAGCTGTTTTTT. It yields the protein CASTPEGNTGELFF.

This clone has just a few counts. The chain links TRBV3-1 (or the pseudogene TRBV3-2) to TRBJ1-5, with D hard to call. Germline CDR1 and CDR2: LGHDT and YNNKEL (reference sequence). V shed 3 bases and J shed 9 bases, with 15 bases lying between them. The CDR3 has 14 residues. This CDR3 reads CASSQPGVDWPQHF. CDR3 DNA: TGTGCCAGCAGCCAGCCCGGGGTGGATTGGCCCCAGCATTTT.

The chain recombines TRBV13 with TRBJ2-3; maybe TRBD1 (5 bases). The CDR3 contains 14 residues. The germline V gene encodes CDR1 PRHDT and CDR2 FYEKMQ (reference sequence). V dropped 4 bases and J dropped 1 base, with 9 bases sitting between them. The CDR3 spells CASSWVGGTDTQYF. As DNA, the CDR3 is TGTGCCAGCAGCTGGGTAGGGGGCACAGATACGCAGTATTTT. The full variable domain, rest sourced from reference TRBV13 and TRBJ2-3, is AAGVIQSPRHLIKEKRETATLKCYPIPRHDTVYWYQQGPGQDPQFLISFYEKMQSDKGSIPDRFSAQQFSDYHSELNMSSLELGDSALYFCASSWVGGTDTQYFGPGTRLTVL.

CDR3 in DNA: TGTGCCAGCAGCGTAGCTAGGGGACAGGGAGAGACCCAGTACTTC. Its translation: CASSVARGQGETQYF. The V and J genes are TRBV9 and TRBJ2-5; the match to TRBD1 covers 9 bases. The germline V gene encodes CDR1 SGDLS and CDR2 YYNGEE. V shed 0 bases and J 4 bases; nucleotides not matched to a gene: 4. The CDR3 is 15 amino acids.

The sample holds a few counts of this clone. The chain uses TRBV2 and TRBJ1-5, with 11 bases aligning to TRBD1. CDR3 length equals 14 residues. Germline values: CDR1 SNHLY, CDR2 FYNNEI. Trimming removed 6 bases from V and 7 bases from J; junction bases left unmatched: 5. In DNA, the CDR3 is TGTGCCAGCAGGGGGACAGGGGGGTCGCAGCCCCAGCATTTT. Amino acids: CASRGTGGSQPQHF.

This clone was seen a few times. The chain recombines TRBV6-2 or TRBV6-3 with TRBJ2-3; 7 nucleotides agree with TRBD2. CDR3 length: 16 residues. V dropped 2 bases and J dropped 1; count of bases not matched to a gene: 6. Germline-derived CDR1 and CDR2 are MNHEY and SVGEGT. CDR3 loop: CASSYRAGVGTDTQYF. The CDR3 nucleotides are TGTGCCAGCAGTTACAGGGCGGGGGTCGGCACAGATACGCAGTATTTT.

The V and J genes are TRBV6-6 and TRBJ2-7, with D unclear. Trimming removed 2 bases from V and 2 bases from J, with 10 bases in between. The CDR3 extends over 14 amino acids. Germline lookup yields CDR1 MNHNY and CDR2 SVGAGI (reference sequence). CDR3 loop: CASSYVAGAYEQYF. The CDR3 nucleotides read TGTGCCAGCAGTTACGTGGCAGGTGCCTACGAGCAGTACTTC.

V gene TRBV5-6 combines with J gene TRBJ2-7; TRBD1 matches at 8 bases. Losses at the gene ends were 1 base for V and 1 base for J; bases not matched to a gene: 4. Germline assignment: CDR1 SGHDT and CDR2 YYEEEE. This CDR3 has 15 residues. The CDR3 region is CASSLRDRLSYEQYF. CDR3 DNA: TGTGCCAGCAGCTTGCGGGACAGGCTATCCTACGAGCAGTACTTC.

This sequence joins TRBV7-9 and TRBJ1-2, with 8 bases lining up with TRBD1. The CDR3 consists of 14 residues. After removal of 1 base from V and 5 bases from J, the junction contained 3 bases not matched to a gene. Germline CDR1 SEHNR, CDR2 FQNEAQ (reference sequence). CDR3 bases: TGTGCCAGCAGCTTAGGTCAGGGGGCATATGGCTACACCTTC. Residues: CASSLGQGAYGYTF.

This sequence joins TRBV7-9 and TRBJ1-6, with 7 positions matching TRBD1. The CDR3 is made up of 15 amino acids. V shed 4 bases and J 9 bases; nucleotides not matched to a gene: 9. The germline V gene encodes CDR1 SEHNR and CDR2 FQNEAQ (reference sequence). As DNA, the CDR3 is TGTGCCAGCAGCTCCTGGACAGGTCACACTTCACCCCTCCACTTT. It specifies CASSSWTGHTSPLHF.

CDR3 sequence: CASSLGTGGRVTQYF. The CDR3 DNA reads TGTGCCAGCAGCCTCGGGACAGGGGGGAGGGTTACGCAGTATTTT. The chain links TRBV11-2 to TRBJ2-3; 11 bases map to TRBD1. In germline, CDR1 is SGHAT, CDR2 FQNNGV. The length of the CDR3 is 15 residues. V lost 5 bases, J lost 8 bases, and 9 bases stayed unmatched. Full variable domain (remainder filled in from reference TRBV11-2 and TRBJ2-3): EAGVAQSPRYKIIEKRQSVAFWCNPISGHATLYWYQQILGQGPKLLIQFQNNGVVDDSQLPKDRFSAERLKGVDSTLKIQPAKLEDSAVYLCASSLGTGGRVTQYFGPGTRLTVL.

The chain employs TRBV6-1 and TRBJ2-7, with 8 positions matching TRBD1. The length of the CDR3 is 14 residues. Germline CDR1 and CDR2: MNHNS and SASEGT. The V segment lost 6 bases and the J segment 3 bases; nucleotides outside the gene matches: 7. The CDR3 loop is CASRQDRDNYEQYF. The CDR3 nucleotides are TGTGCCAGCAGGCAGGACAGGGACAACTACGAGCAGTACTTC.

The chain combines TRBV4-1 with TRBJ2-7; the D gene is possibly TRBD2 (6 bases). The CDR3 runs to 11 residues. Germline CDR1 is MGHRA and CDR2 is YSYEKL. Trimming took 8 bases from V and 6 from J, leaving 11 bases between them. The CDR3 sequence is CASFGGGEQYF. The CDR3 region has the DNA TGCGCCAGCTTCGGGGGAGGCGAGCAGTACTTC.

The chain combines TRBV7-9 with TRBJ2-2; D is ambiguous. CDR3 length: 13 amino acids. Between the trimmed V and J ends, which lost 6 bases and 2 bases, there was a span of 7 bases. Germline CDR1 is SEHNR and CDR2 is FQNEAQ (reference sequence). The CDR3 DNA reads TGTGCCAGCAGTTGGCTTAACACCGGGGAGCTGTTTTTT. Translated: CASSWLNTGELFF.

The chain uses TRBV5-8 and TRBJ2-1, with a possible D match to TRBD2 (6 bases). Germline-derived CDR1 and CDR2 are SGHTS and YDEGEE. CDR3 length equals 14 residues. V shed 7 bases and J shed 3 bases, with 14 bases lying between them. The chain's CDR3 is CASQVADYYNEQFF. For the CDR3, the DNA is TGTGCCAGCCAAGTAGCGGACTACTACAATGAGCAGTTCTTC.

The chain joins TRBV5-3 to TRBJ2-2, with D tentatively TRBD2 (6 bases). TRBV5-3 has ORF status, its function being uncertain. This CDR3 region has 18 residues. With 0 bases removed from V and 0 bases from J, the gap between germline ends came to 15 bases. Written as DNA, the CDR3 is TGTGCCAGAAGCTTGGCCGGGAGCGGGCGGCCGAACACCGGGGAGCTGTTTTTT. This gives the protein CARSLAGSGRPNTGELFF.